A selection of T cell receptor beta chains follows, all from one sample in a study of shared clonotypes between healthy human individuals. Generated by immunoSEQ multiplex PCR, the TCRdb table keeps only in-frame clones and is missing some. The data show some 2,100,000 clones, about 92% seen once. Sequenced material: naive CD8+ T cells from PBMCs. Every receptor here comes from a man younger than 30 in good health. Some clones in this sample may be carry-over from other donors' samples. CDR3s include the opening cysteine and the closing phenylalanine or tryptophan. D genes are given only for firm matches. Clone size is given for some rows only: seen once, a few or many times, or a class if the clone is expanded.

V,D,J,size,CDR3,DNA
TRBV27,TRBD2,TRBJ2-1,-,CASSLFGLAGLNEQFF,TGTGCCAGCAGTTTATTCGGACTAGCGGGACTCAATGAGCAGTTCTTC
TRBV27,-,TRBJ2-7,once,CASRLGGPIGNSYEQYF,TGTGCCAGCAGGCTGGGCGGACCCATTGGGAACTCCTACGAGCAGTACTTC
TRBV13,TRBD2,TRBJ2-2,few,CASSFRISGSGGELFF,TGTGCCAGCAGCTTCCGTATTAGCGGGAGTGGCGGGGAGCTGTTTTTT
TRBV10-3,-,TRBJ1-2,-,CAITEGGLDERYGYTF,TGTGCCATAACAGAGGGGGGTTTGGACGAGAGGTATGGCTACACCTTC
TRBV10-3,-,TRBJ2-7,once,CAISETVRRRGGTHYEQYF,TGTGCCATCAGTGAGACAGTAAGAAGAAGGGGGGGGACCCACTACGAGCAGTACTTC
TRBV28,-,TRBJ2-5,-,CASSFGEETQYF,TGTGCCAGCAGCTTCGGTGAAGAGACCCAGTACTTC
TRBV16,-,TRBJ2-7,-,CASSPYRDHYEQYF,TGTGCCAGCAGTCCTTACAGGGACCACTACGAGCAGTACTTC
TRBV6-5,TRBD1,TRBJ1-2,-,CASRPWTGLYGYTF,TGTGCCAGCAGACCGTGGACAGGCCTCTATGGCTACACCTTC
TRBV28,-,TRBJ2-7,-,CASSPRHEQYF,TGTGCCAGCTCCCCCCGCCACGAGCAGTACTTC
TRBV19,TRBD1,TRBJ1-2,-,CASSEGTTGGYGYTF,TGTGCCAGTAGCGAAGGAACTACAGGGGGCTATGGCTACACCTTC
TRBV6-4,-,TRBJ2-1,-,CASSDGLAEQFF,TGTGCCAGCAGTGACGGCCTGGCGGAGCAGTTCTTC
TRBV15,TRBD1,TRBJ1-5,-,CATSPRDSSNQPQHF,TGTGCCACCAGCCCCCGGGACAGTAGCAATCAGCCCCAGCATTTT
TRBV19,-,TRBJ1-2,-,CAYYPGPLNYGYTF,TGTGCTTACTATCCGGGCCCACTAAACTATGGCTACACCTTC
TRBV28,TRBD1,TRBJ2-7,-,CASSSAYSGTVGVFYEQYF,TGTGCCAGCAGTTCCGCATATTCCGGGACAGTTGGGGTTTTCTACGAGCAGTACTTC
TRBV28,-,TRBJ1-5,-,CASSPRGGPTSNQPQHF,TGTGCCAGCAGCCCCCGTGGAGGGCCTACAAGTAATCAGCCCCAGCATTTT
TRBV7-8,-,TRBJ2-1,-,CASSGTGRADNEQFF,TGTGCCAGCAGCGGGACGGGACGCGCCGACAATGAGCAGTTCTTC
TRBV28,-,TRBJ2-7,-,CASSTGWDTSYEQYF,TGTGCCAGCAGTACTGGTTGGGACACCTCCTACGAGCAGTACTTC
TRBV9,TRBD2,TRBJ2-5,-,CASTVDAGDGETQYF,TGTGCCAGCACCGTAGATGCGGGAGACGGGGAGACCCAGTACTTC
TRBV4-3,TRBD2,TRBJ2-3,-,CASSQDLSLAGVLDTQYF,TGCGCCAGCAGCCAAGATCTGTCACTAGCGGGAGTTTTAGATACGCAGTATTTT
TRBV28,-,TRBJ2-4,once,CASSFKRNAKNIQYF,TGTGCCAGCAGTTTCAAGAGGAACGCCAAAAACATTCAGTACTTC
TRBV29-1,TRBD2,TRBJ2-2,-,CSVEGVLAGGPVGELFF,TGCAGCGTTGAAGGAGTACTAGCGGGAGGGCCTGTCGGGGAGCTGTTTTTT
TRBV10-3,-,TRBJ2-7,-,CAGGDTSYEQYF,TGTGCCGGGGGGGACACCTCCTACGAGCAGTACTTC
TRBV7-8,-,TRBJ2-7,-,CASSPVFSAESPYEQYF,TGTGCCAGCAGCCCCGTCTTTTCAGCGGAGTCCCCCTACGAGCAGTACTTC
TRBV7-9,TRBD1,TRBJ2-7,-,CASSPTGNKGEQYF,TGTGCCAGCAGCCCGACAGGGAATAAGGGAGAGCAGTACTTC
TRBV6-5,-,TRBJ1-1,-,CASSYEANTEAFF,TGTGCCAGCAGTTACGAAGCAAACACTGAAGCTTTCTTT
TRBV5-4,-,TRBJ1-1,-,CASSSRLGGPNTEAFF,TGTGCCAGCAGCTCCCGCTTAGGGGGACCGAACACTGAAGCTTTCTTT
TRBV6-6,TRBD2,TRBJ2-7,-,CASSISGSSYEQYF,TGTGCCAGCAGTATTAGCGGGAGTAGCTACGAGCAGTACTTC
TRBV28,TRBD1,TRBJ2-7,-,CATRMDRAVDEQYF,TGTGCCACTAGGATGGACAGGGCTGTAGACGAGCAGTACTTC
TRBV27,-,TRBJ2-7,-,CASSFSPFSQQYF,TGTGCCAGCAGTTTTAGTCCTTTTTCTCAGCAGTACTTC
TRBV28,-,TRBJ2-3,-,CASSPSLSGPPHSTDTQYF,TGTGCCAGCAGTCCTTCTTTGTCGGGACCGCCCCATAGCACAGATACGCAGTATTTT
TRBV27,-,TRBJ1-5,-,CASSPGRNSNQPQHF,TGTGCCAGCAGTCCAGGGCGTAATAGCAATCAGCCCCAGCATTTT
TRBV10-3,-,TRBJ2-7,-,CAISGSIAGDVYEQYF,TGTGCCATCAGCGGAAGCATCGCAGGGGATGTCTACGAGCAGTACTTC
TRBV19,-,TRBJ2-3,-,CASSMQGTQYF,TGTGCCAGTAGTATGCAGGGTACGCAGTATTTT
TRBV5-1,-,TRBJ2-7,-,CASSLGQMYEQYF,TGCGCCAGCAGCTTGGGACAGATGTACGAGCAGTACTTC
TRBV4-1,-,TRBJ2-7,-,CASSQDYRGGEQYF,TGCGCCAGCAGCCAAGATTACAGGGGAGGCGAGCAGTACTTC
TRBV27,TRBD1,TRBJ2-7,-,CASSLTRGLVPYEQYF,TGTGCCAGCAGTCTGACCAGGGGGCTTGTCCCTTACGAGCAGTACTTC
TRBV11-2,TRBD2,TRBJ2-7,-,CASSLAGGSGAAREQYF,TGTGCCAGCAGCTTAGCAGGAGGTAGCGGGGCGGCACGGGAGCAGTACTTC
TRBV29-1,-,TRBJ2-7,-,CSVGFVAGFYEQYF,TGCAGCGTTGGTTTCGTTGCGGGGTTCTACGAGCAGTACTTC
TRBV4-3,-,TRBJ2-7,-,CASSQAVSYEQYF,TGCGCCAGCAGCCAAGCGGTCTCCTACGAGCAGTACTTC
TRBV7-2,-,TRBJ2-7,-,CASSLVPSSPYEQYF,TGTGCCAGCAGCTTAGTGCCTAGCTCCCCCTACGAGCAGTACTTC
TRBV27,TRBD2,TRBJ2-1,-,CASSSRTSGSKNNEQFF,TGTGCCAGCAGTTCGAGGACTAGCGGGAGCAAAAACAATGAGCAGTTCTTC